These T cell receptor beta chains were read from a single sample in a study of blood T cell repertoires in COVID-19. Some clones are missing from TCRdb's copy, which holds only in-frame ones; the method was immunoSEQ multiplex PCR. This sample has about 98,000 clones, with roughly 80% found just once. The sample consisted of peripheral blood. These receptors were taken from a woman at least 80 years old with acute or convalescent COVID-19. CDR3s include the opening cysteine and the closing phenylalanine or tryptophan. A D gene is named only where the DNA matches it firmly. Rows give clone size only sometimes, using once, few, many, or a class for an expanded clone.

TRBJ1-2,-,TRBV10-2,TRBD1,CASSESMAGGYGYTF,TGCGCCAGCAGTGAGTCGATGGCAGGGGGGTATGGCTACACCTTC
TRBJ1-2,-,TRBV28,-,CATRGGSPTYGYTF,TGTGCCACCCGCGGGGGATCCCCTACCTATGGCTACACCTTC
TRBJ2-1,-,TRBV27,-,CASSDRLGGDNERFF,TGTGCCAGCAGTGACCGACTAGGTGGGGATAATGAGCGGTTCTTC
TRBJ2-5,-,TRBV4-3,TRBD1,CASSQDPYRQGVLAPGDF,TGCGCCAGCAGCCAAGATCCCTACCGACAGGGGGTATTGGCTCCCGGGGACTTC
TRBJ1-6,few,TRBV6-2/TRBV6-3,-,CASSYSRGYVNSPLHF,TGTGCCAGCAGTTACTCGAGAGGGTACGTTAATTCACCCCTCCACTTT
TRBJ2-1,-,TRBV6-5,TRBD1,CASSLTGVGYNEQFF,TGTGCCAGCAGTCTCACAGGGGTGGGTTACAATGAGCAGTTCTTC
TRBJ1-6,-,TRBV27,-,CASGSQGSRSPLHF,TGTGCCAGCGGATCACAGGGTTCTAGGTCACCCCTCCACTTT
TRBJ1-1,-,TRBV27,TRBD1,CASSDRGYTEAFF,TGTGCCAGCAGCGACAGGGGGTACACTGAAGCTTTCTTT
TRBJ1-1,-,TRBV3-1/TRBV3-2,-,CASSQGRLEAFF,TGTGCCAGCAGCCAAGGGCGGCTTGAAGCTTTCTTT
TRBJ2-5,-,TRBV15,TRBD2,CATSRGGGSQETQYF,TGTGCCACCAGCAGGGGGGGAGGGTCCCAAGAGACCCAGTACTTC
TRBJ1-5,once,TRBV28,TRBD1,CASSSGQGGNQPQHF,TGTGCCAGCAGCTCGGGACAGGGAGGCAATCAGCCCCAGCATTTT
TRBJ2-3,-,TRBV29-1,TRBD2,CSALAGGSTDTQYF,TGCAGCGCCTTAGCGGGGGGGAGCACAGATACGCAGTATTTT
TRBJ1-4,-,TRBV3-1/TRBV3-2,-,CASSFPDNLVEKLFF,TGTGCCAGCAGCTTCCCGGACAACCTAGTGGAAAAACTGTTTTTT
TRBJ2-6,-,TRBV3-1/TRBV3-2,TRBD2,CASSQPNSWGGSGANVLTF,TGTGCCAGCAGCCAACCTAATTCGTGGGGGGGCTCTGGGGCCAACGTCCTGACTTTC
TRBJ1-5,-,TRBV2,-,CASSEWPPGNQPQHF,TGTGCCAGCAGTGAATGGCCGCCAGGCAATCAGCCCCAGCATTTT
TRBJ1-1,-,TRBV18,-,CASSPSAGIPPPEAFF,TGTGCCAGCTCACCATCGGCGGGAATCCCCCCCCCTGAAGCTTTCTTT
TRBJ2-3,-,TRBV19,TRBD1,CASTSTGWNPTQYF,TGTGCCAGTACCTCGACAGGGTGGAACCCTACGCAGTATTTT
TRBJ2-1,once,TRBV30,-,CAWSLRSGYNEQFF,TGTGCCTGGAGTCTGAGGTCGGGATACAATGAGCAGTTCTTC
TRBJ1-1,-,TRBV28,TRBD1,CASSSSGQPNTEAFF,TGTGCCAGCAGTTCGTCGGGACAGCCTAACACTGAAGCTTTCTTT
TRBJ1-6,-,TRBV28,-,CASSEPRNSPLHF,TGTGCCAGCAGTGAGCCGCGGAATTCACCCCTCCACTTT
TRBJ1-3,once,TRBV7-2,TRBD1,CASKEGAQAGNTIYF,TGTGCCAGTAAAGAGGGGGCTCAGGCTGGAAACACCATATATTTT
TRBJ2-6,-,TRBV7-9,-,CASSLGSSGANVLTF,TGTGCCAGCAGCTTAGGGAGCTCTGGGGCCAACGTCCTGACTTTC
TRBJ1-1,-,TRBV4-1,-,CASSQTTKIPNTEAFF,TGCGCCAGCAGCCAAACGACAAAGATCCCGAACACTGAAGCTTTCTTT
TRBJ2-5,-,TRBV6-2/TRBV6-3,TRBD2,CASSYGGGETQYF,TGTGCCAGCAGTTACGGCGGGGGGGAGACCCAGTACTTC
TRBJ1-3,few,TRBV19,TRBD1,CASSQGQGDGNTIYF,TGTGCCAGTAGCCAGGGACAGGGGGATGGAAACACCATATATTTT
TRBJ1-2,-,TRBV9,TRBD1,CASSAGQGEPYGYTF,TGTGCCAGCAGCGCGGGACAGGGGGAGCCCTATGGCTACACCTTC
TRBJ1-3,-,TRBV5-1,-,CASSTGWTGNTIYF,TGCGCCAGCAGCACAGGGTGGACTGGAAACACCATATATTTT
TRBJ2-3,-,TRBV9,TRBD2,CASSVSGLAGLDTQYF,TGTGCCAGCAGCGTATCCGGACTAGCGGGGCTGGATACGCAGTATTTT